The rows below give T cell receptor beta chains drawn from one sample of a study of T cell responses to AZD1222 COVID-19 vaccine. Sequencing used immunoSEQ multiplex PCR; TCRdb keeps in-frame clones, though not all of them. The table lists about 120,000 clones, around nine tenths of them singletons. Sequenced material: peripheral blood, taken on day 0 of AZD1222 vaccination. Every receptor here comes from an adult in good health. Both conserved end residues are part of each CDR3. D genes are given only for firm matches.

>TRBJ2-7|TRBD2|TRBV18
CASSPGLAGVGYEQYF
>TRBJ2-1|TRBD2|TRBV5-1
CASSLGTSGYNEQFF
>TRBJ2-7|-|TRBV5-1
CASSLRLDGEQYF
>TRBJ1-4|-|TRBV2
CASSERSGQEKLFF
>TRBJ2-7|TRBD2|TRBV28
CASSLSAGGSSYEQYF
>TRBJ2-7|-|TRBV27
CASSLTGGGKGQYF
>TRBJ1-1|-|TRBV7-9
CASSLIGIPEAFF
>TRBJ1-2|-|TRBV14
CTSSATDYYGYTF
>TRBJ1-2|TRBD1|TRBV28
CASSLWDTTQGANGYTF
>TRBJ1-1|-|TRBV6-5
CASMDMHAFF
>TRBJ2-1|-|TRBV29-1
CSVDGHIGEQFF
>TRBJ2-1|TRBD2|TRBV24-1
CATSDFRGTTPDEQFF
>TRBJ2-4|-|TRBV19
CASSAGTAKNIQYF
>TRBJ2-1|TRBD1|TRBV28
CASSQSGTVNNEQFF
>TRBJ2-1|-|TRBV5-1
CASNPGSQSYNEQFF
>TRBJ1-1|-|TRBV10-3
CAIGGAGMNTEAFF
>TRBJ1-1|-|TRBV30
CAWSSGNTEAFF
>TRBJ2-1|TRBD2|TRBV4-2
CASSPRTSGLNEQFF
>TRBJ1-3|-|TRBV19
CASSRIRGDVNTIYF
>TRBJ1-5|-|TRBV9
CASSVDSSFNQPQHF